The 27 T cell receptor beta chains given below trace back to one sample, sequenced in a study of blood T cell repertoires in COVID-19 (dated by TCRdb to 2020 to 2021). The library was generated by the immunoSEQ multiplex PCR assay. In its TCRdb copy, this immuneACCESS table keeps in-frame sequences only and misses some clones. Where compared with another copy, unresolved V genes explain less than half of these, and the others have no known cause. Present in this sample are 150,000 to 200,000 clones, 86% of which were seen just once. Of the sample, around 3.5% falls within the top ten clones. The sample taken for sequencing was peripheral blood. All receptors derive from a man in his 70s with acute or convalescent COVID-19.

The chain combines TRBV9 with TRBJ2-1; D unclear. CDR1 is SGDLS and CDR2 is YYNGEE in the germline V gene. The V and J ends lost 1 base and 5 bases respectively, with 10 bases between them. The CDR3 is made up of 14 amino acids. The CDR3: CASSVLYNNNEQFF. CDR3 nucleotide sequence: TGTGCCAGCAGCGTACTTTACAATAACAATGAGCAGTTCTTC.

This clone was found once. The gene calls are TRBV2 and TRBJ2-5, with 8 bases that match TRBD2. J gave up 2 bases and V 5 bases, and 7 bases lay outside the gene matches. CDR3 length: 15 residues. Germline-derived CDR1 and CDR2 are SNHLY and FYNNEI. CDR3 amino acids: CASSLSGDAQETQYF. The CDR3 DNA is TGTGCCAGCAGTCTTAGCGGGGACGCGCAAGAGACCCAGTACTTC.

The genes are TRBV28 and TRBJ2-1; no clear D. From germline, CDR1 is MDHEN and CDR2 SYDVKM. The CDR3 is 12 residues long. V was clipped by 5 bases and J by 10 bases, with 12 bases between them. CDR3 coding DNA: TGTGCCAGCAGTACCTGGAGTCAGGAGCAGTTCTTC. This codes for CASSTWSQEQFF.

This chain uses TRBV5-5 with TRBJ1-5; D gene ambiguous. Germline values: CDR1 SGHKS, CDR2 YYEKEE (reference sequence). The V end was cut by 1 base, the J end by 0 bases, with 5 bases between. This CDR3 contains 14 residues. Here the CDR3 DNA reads TGTGCCAGCAGCTTGTTTAATAGCAATCAGCCCCAGCATTTT. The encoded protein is CASSLFNSNQPQHF.

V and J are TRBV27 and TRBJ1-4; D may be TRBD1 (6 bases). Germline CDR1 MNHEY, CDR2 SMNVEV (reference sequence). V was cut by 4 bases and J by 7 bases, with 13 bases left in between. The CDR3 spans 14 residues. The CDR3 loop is CASSSRTDSEKLFF. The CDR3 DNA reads TGTGCCAGCAGTTCTCGGACAGATAGTGAAAAACTGTTTTTT.

The DNA of the CDR3 is TGTGCCAGTAGTATGGGCGGGGGGGCGGCCCCCACTGAAGCTTTCTTT. Translation: CASSMGGGAAPTEAFF. The V and J genes are TRBV19 and TRBJ1-1; perhaps TRBD1 as D (6 bases). Trimming stripped 3 bases from V and 4 bases from J, with 18 bases between. The V gene's germline CDR1 is LNHDA and CDR2 SQIVND (reference sequence). The CDR3 has 16 residues.

The chain's CDR3 is CSVPSGQNYNEQFF. In DNA, the CDR3 is TGCAGCGTGCCCAGCGGGCAAAACTACAATGAGCAGTTCTTC. V and J are TRBV29-1 and TRBJ2-1; a weak D match, TRBD2 (6 bases). The ends were cut back, 6 bases at V and 3 bases at J, with 15 bases in the middle. The CDR3 length is 14 residues. Germline-derived CDR1 and CDR2 are SQVTM and ANQGSEA.

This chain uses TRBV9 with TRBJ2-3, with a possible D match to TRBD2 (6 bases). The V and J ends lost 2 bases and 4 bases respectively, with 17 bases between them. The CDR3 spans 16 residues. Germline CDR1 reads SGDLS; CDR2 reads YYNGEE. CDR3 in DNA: TGTGCCAGCAGCGTTGGCACTAGCTCTCTCCCAGATACGCAGTATTTT. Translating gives CASSVGTSSLPDTQYF.

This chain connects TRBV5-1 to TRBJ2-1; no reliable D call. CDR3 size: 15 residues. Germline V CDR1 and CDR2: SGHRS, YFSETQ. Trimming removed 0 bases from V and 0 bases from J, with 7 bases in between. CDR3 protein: CASSLDTNSYNEQFF. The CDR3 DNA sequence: TGCGCCAGCAGCTTGGACACAAACTCCTACAATGAGCAGTTCTTC.

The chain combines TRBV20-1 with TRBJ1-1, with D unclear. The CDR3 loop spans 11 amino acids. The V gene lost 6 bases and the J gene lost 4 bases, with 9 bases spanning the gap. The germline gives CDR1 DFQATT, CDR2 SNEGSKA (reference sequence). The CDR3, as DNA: TGCAGTGCCATAACGGTCACTGAAGCTTTCTTT. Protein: CSAITVTEAFF.

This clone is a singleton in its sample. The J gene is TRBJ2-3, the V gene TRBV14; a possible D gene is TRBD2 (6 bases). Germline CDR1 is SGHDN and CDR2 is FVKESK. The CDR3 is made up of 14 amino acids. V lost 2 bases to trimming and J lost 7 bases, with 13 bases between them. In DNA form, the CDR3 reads TGTGCCAGCAGCCAACTTGGGGGGAGCAATACGCAGTATTTT. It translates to CASSQLGGSNTQYF.

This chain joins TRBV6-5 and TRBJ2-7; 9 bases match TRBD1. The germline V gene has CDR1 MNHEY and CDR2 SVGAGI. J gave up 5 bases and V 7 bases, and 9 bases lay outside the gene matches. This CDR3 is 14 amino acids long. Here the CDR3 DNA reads TGTGCCAGCACCTCGGGACAGGGTTCCCACGAGCAGTACTTC. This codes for CASTSGQGSHEQYF.

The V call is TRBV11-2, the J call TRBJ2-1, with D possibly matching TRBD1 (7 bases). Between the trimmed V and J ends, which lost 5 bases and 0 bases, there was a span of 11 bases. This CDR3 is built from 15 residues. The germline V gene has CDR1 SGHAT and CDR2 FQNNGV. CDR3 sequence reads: CASSAGQRSYNEQFF. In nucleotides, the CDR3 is TGTGCCAGCAGCGCGGGACAGCGCTCCTACAATGAGCAGTTCTTC. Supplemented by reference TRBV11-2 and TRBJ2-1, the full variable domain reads EAGVAQSPRYKIIEKRQSVAFWCNPISGHATLYWYQQILGQGPKLLIQFQNNGVVDDSQLPKDRFSAERLKGVDSTLKIQPAKLEDSAVYLCASSAGQRSYNEQFFGPGTRLTVL.

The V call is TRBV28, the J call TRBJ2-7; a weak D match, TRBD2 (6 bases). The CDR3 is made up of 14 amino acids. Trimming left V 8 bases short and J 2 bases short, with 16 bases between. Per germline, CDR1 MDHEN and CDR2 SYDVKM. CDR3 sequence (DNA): TGTGCCAGCGACCGGGGGACGGGACCCTACGAGCAGTACTTC. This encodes CASDRGTGPYEQYF. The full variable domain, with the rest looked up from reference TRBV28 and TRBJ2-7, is DVKVTQSSRYLVKRTGEKVFLECVQDMDHENMFWYRQDPGLGLRLIYFSYDVKMKEKGDIPEGYSVSREKKERFSLILESASTNQTSMYLCASDRGTGPYEQYFGPGTRLTVT.

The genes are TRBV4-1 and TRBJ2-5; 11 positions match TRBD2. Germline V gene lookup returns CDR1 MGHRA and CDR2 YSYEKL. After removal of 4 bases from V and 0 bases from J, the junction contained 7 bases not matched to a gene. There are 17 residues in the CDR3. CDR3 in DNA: TGCGCCAGCAGCCCAACTAGCGGGGGTGGCTACCAAGAGACCCAGTACTTC. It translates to CASSPTSGGGYQETQYF.

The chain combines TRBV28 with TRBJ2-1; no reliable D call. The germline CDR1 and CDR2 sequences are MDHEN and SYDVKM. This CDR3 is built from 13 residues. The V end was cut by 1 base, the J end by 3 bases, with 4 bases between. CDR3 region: CASSLSVYNEQFF. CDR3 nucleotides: TGTGCCAGCAGTTTATCTGTCTACAATGAGCAGTTCTTC.

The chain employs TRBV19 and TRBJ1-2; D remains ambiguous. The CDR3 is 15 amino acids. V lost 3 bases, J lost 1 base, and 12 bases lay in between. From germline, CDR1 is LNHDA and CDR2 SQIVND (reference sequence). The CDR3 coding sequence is TGTGCCAGTAGTATCGCCCGGGAGGGTAACTATGGCTACACCTTC. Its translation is CASSIAREGNYGYTF. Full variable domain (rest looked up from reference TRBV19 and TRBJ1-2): DGGITQSPKYLFRKEGQNVTLSCEQNLNHDAMYWYRQDPGQGLRLIYYSQIVNDFQKGDIAEGYSVSREKKESFPLTVTSAQKNPTAFYLCASSIAREGNYGYTFGSGTRLTVV.

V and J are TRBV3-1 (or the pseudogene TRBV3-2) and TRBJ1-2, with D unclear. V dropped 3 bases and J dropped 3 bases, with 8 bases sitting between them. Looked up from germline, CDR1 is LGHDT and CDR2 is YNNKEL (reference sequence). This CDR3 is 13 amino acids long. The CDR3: CASSQYFDYGYTF. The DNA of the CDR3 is TGTGCCAGCAGCCAGTATTTTGACTATGGCTACACCTTC.

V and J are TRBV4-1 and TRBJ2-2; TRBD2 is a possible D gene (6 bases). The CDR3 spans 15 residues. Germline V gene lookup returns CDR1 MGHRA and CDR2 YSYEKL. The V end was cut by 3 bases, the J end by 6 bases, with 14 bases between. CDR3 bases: TGCGCCAGCAGCCATCCCTTAACGGGAGCCGGGGAGCTGTTTTTT. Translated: CASSHPLTGAGELFF.

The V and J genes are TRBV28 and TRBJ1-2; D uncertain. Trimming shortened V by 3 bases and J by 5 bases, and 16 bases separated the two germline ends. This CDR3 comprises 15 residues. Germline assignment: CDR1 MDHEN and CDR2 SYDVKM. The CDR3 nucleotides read TGTGCCAGCAGTTTCCCTAGGGAGATCAAATATGGCTACACCTTC. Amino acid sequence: CASSFPREIKYGYTF.

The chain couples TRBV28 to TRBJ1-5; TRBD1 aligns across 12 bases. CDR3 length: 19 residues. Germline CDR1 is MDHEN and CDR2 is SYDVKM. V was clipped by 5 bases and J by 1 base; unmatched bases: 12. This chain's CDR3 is CASSQLTRDRGQSNQPQHF. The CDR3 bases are TGTGCCAGCAGTCAGCTTACCCGGGACAGGGGGCAGAGCAATCAGCCCCAGCATTTT.

CDR3 sequence: CAWSDRQGSYNSPLHF. In DNA form, the CDR3 reads TGTGCCTGGAGTGACCGACAGGGCTCCTATAATTCACCCCTCCACTTT. The chain has TRBV30 and TRBJ1-6, with 7 nucleotides matching TRBD1. The CDR3 contains 16 residues. Germline CDR1 reads GTSNPN; CDR2 reads SVGIG (reference sequence). Trimming at V came to 1 base and at J to 0 bases, leaving 3 bases not matched to a gene. Full variable domain (remainder filled in from reference TRBV30 and TRBJ1-6): SQTIHQWPATLVQPVGSPLSLECTVEGTSNPNLYWYRQAAGRGLQLLFYSVGIGQISSEVPQNLSASRPQDRQFILSSKKLLLSDSGFYLCAWSDRQGSYNSPLHFGNGTRLTVT.

CDR3 coding DNA: TGTGCCACCAGTGATGGGGACAGGGACTACGGGGAGCTGTTTTTT. This gives the protein CATSDGDRDYGELFF. This chain joins TRBV24-1 and TRBJ2-2; 9 nucleotides agree with TRBD1. V shed 3 bases and J 7 bases; nucleotides not matched to a gene: 5. Germline V gene sequence: CDR1 KGHDR, CDR2 SFDVKD. This CDR3 has 15 amino acids.

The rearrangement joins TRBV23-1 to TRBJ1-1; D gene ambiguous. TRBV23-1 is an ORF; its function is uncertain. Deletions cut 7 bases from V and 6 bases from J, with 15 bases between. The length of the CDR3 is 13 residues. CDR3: CASTGSQAAEAFF. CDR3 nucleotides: TGCGCCAGCACTGGGAGCCAGGCGGCTGAAGCTTTCTTT.

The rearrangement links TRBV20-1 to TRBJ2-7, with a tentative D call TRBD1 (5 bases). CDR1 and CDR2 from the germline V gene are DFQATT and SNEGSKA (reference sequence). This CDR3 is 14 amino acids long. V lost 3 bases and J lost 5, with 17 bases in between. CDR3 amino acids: CSASLARAPNEQYF. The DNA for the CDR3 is TGCAGTGCTAGTTTGGCCAGGGCCCCCAACGAGCAGTACTTC.

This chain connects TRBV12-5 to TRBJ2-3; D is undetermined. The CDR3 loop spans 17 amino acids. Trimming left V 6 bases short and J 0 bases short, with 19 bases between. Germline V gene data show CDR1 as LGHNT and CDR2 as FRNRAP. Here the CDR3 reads CASGQKSGPSSTDTQYF. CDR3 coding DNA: TGTGCTAGTGGCCAAAAGTCGGGTCCTTCTAGCACAGATACGCAGTATTTT. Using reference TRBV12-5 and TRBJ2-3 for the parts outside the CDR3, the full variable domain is DARVTQTPRHKVTEMGQEVTMRCQPILGHNTVFWYRQTMMQGLELLAYFRNRAPLDDSGMPKDRFSAEMPDATLATLKIQPSEPRDSAVYFCASGQKSGPSSTDTQYFGPGTRLTVL.

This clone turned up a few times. The DNA of the CDR3 is TGCGCCAGCAGCACGACAGCCGGCTACACCTTC. Amino acid sequence: CASSTTAGYTF. The J gene is TRBJ1-2, the V gene TRBV5-1, with D maybe TRBD1 (5 bases). V was cut by 4 bases and J by 8 bases, with 9 bases left in between. The germline V gene encodes CDR1 SGHRS and CDR2 YFSETQ. There are 11 residues in the CDR3.